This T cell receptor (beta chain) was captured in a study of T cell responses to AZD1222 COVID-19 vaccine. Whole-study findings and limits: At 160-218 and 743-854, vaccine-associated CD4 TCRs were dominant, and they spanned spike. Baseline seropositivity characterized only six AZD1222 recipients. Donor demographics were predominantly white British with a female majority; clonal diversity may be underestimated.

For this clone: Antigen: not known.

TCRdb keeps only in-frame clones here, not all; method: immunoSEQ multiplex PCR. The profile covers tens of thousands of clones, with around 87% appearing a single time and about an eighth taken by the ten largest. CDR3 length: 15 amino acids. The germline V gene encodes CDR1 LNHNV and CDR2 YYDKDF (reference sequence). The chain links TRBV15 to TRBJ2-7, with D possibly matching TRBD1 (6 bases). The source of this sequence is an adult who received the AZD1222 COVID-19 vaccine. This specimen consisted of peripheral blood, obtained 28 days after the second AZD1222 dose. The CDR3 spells CAPAEDTRDTYEQYF. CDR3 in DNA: TGTGCACCAGCAGAGGACACCCGGGACACCTACGAGCAGTACTTC.